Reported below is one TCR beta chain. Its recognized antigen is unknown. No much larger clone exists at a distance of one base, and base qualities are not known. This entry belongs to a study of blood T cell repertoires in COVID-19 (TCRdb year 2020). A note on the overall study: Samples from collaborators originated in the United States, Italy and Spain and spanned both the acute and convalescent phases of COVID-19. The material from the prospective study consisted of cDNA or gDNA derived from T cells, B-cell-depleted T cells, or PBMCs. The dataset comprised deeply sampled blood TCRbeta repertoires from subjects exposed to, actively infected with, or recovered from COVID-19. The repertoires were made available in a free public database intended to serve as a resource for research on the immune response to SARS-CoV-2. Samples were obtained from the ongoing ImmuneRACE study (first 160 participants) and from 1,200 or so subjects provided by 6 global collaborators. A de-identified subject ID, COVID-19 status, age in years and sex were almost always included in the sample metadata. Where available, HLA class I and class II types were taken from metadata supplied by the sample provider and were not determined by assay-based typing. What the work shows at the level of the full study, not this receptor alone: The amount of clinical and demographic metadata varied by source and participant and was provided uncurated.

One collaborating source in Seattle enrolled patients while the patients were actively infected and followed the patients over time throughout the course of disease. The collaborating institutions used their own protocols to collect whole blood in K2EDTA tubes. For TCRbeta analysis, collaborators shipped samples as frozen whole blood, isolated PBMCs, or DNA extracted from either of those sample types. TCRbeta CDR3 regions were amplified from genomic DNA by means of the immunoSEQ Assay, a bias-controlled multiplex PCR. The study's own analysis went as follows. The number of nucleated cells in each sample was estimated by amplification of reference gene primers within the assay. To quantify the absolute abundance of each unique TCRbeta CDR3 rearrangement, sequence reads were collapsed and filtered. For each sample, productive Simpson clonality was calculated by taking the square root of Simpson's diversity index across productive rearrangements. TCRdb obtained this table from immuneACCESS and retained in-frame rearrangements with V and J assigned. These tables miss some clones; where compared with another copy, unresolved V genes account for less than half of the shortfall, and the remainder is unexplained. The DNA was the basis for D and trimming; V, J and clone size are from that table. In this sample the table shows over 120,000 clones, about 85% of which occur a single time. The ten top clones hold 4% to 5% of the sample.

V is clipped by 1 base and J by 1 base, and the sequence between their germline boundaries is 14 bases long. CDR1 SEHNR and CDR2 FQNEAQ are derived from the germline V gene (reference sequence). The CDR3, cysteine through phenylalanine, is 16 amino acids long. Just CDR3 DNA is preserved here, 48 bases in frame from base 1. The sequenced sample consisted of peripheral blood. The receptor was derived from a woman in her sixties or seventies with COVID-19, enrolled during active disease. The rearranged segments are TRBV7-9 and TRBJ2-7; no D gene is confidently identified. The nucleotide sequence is TGTGCCAGCAGCTTAGTTTACCGAGGTGATTCCTACGAGCAGTACTTC. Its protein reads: CASSLVYRGDSYEQYF.